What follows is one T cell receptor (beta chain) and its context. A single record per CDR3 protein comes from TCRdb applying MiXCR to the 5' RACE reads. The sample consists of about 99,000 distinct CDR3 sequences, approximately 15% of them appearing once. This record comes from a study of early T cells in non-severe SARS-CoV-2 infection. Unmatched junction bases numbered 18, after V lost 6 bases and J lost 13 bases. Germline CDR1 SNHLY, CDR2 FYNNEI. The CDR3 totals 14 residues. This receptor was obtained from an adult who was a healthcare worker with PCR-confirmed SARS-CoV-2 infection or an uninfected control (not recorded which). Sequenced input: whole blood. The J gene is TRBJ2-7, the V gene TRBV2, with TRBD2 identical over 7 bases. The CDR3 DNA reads TGTGCCAGCAGCCCCACCGGGGGGACCGCGAGACATTACTTC. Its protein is CASSPTGGTARHYF.